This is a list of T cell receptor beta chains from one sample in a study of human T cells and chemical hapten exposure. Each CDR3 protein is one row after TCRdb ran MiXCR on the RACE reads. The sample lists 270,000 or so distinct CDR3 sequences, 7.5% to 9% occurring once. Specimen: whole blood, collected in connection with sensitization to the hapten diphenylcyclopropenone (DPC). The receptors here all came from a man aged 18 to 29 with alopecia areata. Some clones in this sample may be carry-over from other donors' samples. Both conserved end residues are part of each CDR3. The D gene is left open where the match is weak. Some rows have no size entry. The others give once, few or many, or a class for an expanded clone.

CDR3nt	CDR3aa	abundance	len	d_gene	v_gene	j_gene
TGTGCCAGCAGCTCGTCGACGCAAGAGACCCAGTACTTC	CASSSSTQETQYF	-	13	-	TRBV7-2	TRBJ2-5
TGTGCCAGCAGCCGTTGGGCCCAGGGCCAAGAGACCCAGTACTTC	CASSRWAQGQETQYF	few	15	-	TRBV7-2	TRBJ2-5
TGCGCCAGCAGCCAAGCGGGCAGGAGCACAGATACGCAGTATTTT	CASSQAGRSTDTQYF	few	15	-	TRBV4-3	TRBJ2-3
TGCGCCAGCAGCCCGGGGGACAGCACCTCTGGGGCCATCGTCCTGACTTTC	CASSPGDSTSGAIVLTF	-	17	-	TRBV4-3	TRBJ2-6
TGTGCCAGCAGTCCGCTCCCGGGCGTGAACACTGAAGCTTTCTTT	CASSPLPGVNTEAFF	few	15	-	TRBV6-4	TRBJ1-1
TGTGCCAGCAGTTCGTTCATGCCCGGTCAACCATTTGCCCTCCACTTT	CASSSFMPGQPFALHF	-	16	-	TRBV28	TRBJ1-6
TGCGCCAGCAGCCCCGAACGCGGGGAGACCCAGTACTTC	CASSPERGETQYF	few	13	-	TRBV4-1	TRBJ2-5
TGTGCCAGCAGCGTAACGACAGACTCCTACAATGAGCAGTTCTTC	CASSVTTDSYNEQFF	few	15	-	TRBV9	TRBJ2-1
TGTGCCAGCAGCTCCGAAACCGATCAGCCCCAGCATTTT	CASSSETDQPQHF	many	13	-	TRBV7-2	TRBJ1-5
TGTGCCACTCCGGCTGTCTATGGCTACACCTTC	CATPAVYGYTF	-	11	-	TRBV28	TRBJ1-2
TGTGCCAGCAGTTATCATTGGGGGGCGCGGGACACTGAAGCTTTCTTT	CASSYHWGARDTEAFF	few	16	-	TRBV6-5	TRBJ1-1
TGTGCCAGCAGTCCTATAGCGGGTGTGGTTACAGATACGCAGTATTTT	CASSPIAGVVTDTQYF	-	16	TRBD2	TRBV27	TRBJ2-3